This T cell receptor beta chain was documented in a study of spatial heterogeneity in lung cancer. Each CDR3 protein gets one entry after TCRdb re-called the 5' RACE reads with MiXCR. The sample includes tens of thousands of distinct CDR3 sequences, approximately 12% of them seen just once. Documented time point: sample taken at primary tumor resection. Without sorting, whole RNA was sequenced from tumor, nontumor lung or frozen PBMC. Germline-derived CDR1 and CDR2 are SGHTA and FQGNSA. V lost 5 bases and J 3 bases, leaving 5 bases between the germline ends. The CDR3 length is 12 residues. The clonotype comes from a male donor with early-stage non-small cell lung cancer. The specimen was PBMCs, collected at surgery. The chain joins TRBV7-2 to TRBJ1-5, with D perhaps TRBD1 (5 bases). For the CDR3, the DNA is TGTGCCAGCAGCGGACACAATCAGCCCCAGCATTTT. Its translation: CASSGHNQPQHF.